The rows below give T cell receptor beta chains drawn from one sample of a study of tumor-infiltrating lymphocytes in localized non-small cell lung cancer. Data came from immunoSEQ multiplex PCR; TCRdb stores just in-frame clones and leaves some out. The sample carries 16,000 or so clones, around 80% recorded once. Sequencing input: lung tumor tissue. These TCRs come from a human donor with non-small cell lung cancer. Both conserved end residues are part of each CDR3. The D gene is left open where the match is weak. Rows may omit the clone size; those that give it use once, few, many or a size class.

cdr3_aa: CASSTGTGTGANVLTF
cdr3_nt: TGTGCCAGTAGTACCGGGACAGGGACTGGGGCCAACGTCCTGACTTTC
v_call: TRBV19
clone_size: -
d_call: TRBD1
j_call: TRBJ2-6

cdr3_aa: CASSLTTDYGYTF
cdr3_nt: TGTGCCAGCAGCTTAACAACAGACTATGGCTACACCTTC
v_call: TRBV7-8
clone_size: few
d_call: -
j_call: TRBJ1-2

cdr3_aa: CASSPPGQGVSGANVLTF
cdr3_nt: TGTGCCAGCAGCCCGCCGGGACAGGGGGTCTCTGGGGCCAACGTCCTGACTTTC
v_call: TRBV7-9
clone_size: -
d_call: TRBD1
j_call: TRBJ2-6

cdr3_aa: CASSLRPQGGSRETQYF
cdr3_nt: TGTGCCAGCAGCTTAAGGCCCCAGGGGGGGAGCAGGGAGACCCAGTACTTC
v_call: TRBV7-3
clone_size: medium-sized
d_call: -
j_call: TRBJ2-5

cdr3_aa: CASSLTQGSGANVLTF
cdr3_nt: TGTGCCAGCAGTCTCACCCAGGGCTCTGGGGCCAACGTCCTGACTTTC
v_call: TRBV6-6
clone_size: -
d_call: -
j_call: TRBJ2-6

cdr3_aa: CASDREYEQYF
cdr3_nt: TGTGCCAGCGATCGTGAGTACGAGCAGTACTTC
v_call: TRBV2
clone_size: -
d_call: -
j_call: TRBJ2-7

cdr3_aa: CASNPSRTGELFF
cdr3_nt: TGTGCCAGTAACCCTAGTCGTACCGGGGAGCTGTTTTTT
v_call: TRBV19
clone_size: few
d_call: -
j_call: TRBJ2-2

cdr3_aa: CASSSPTGVFADTQYF
cdr3_nt: TGTGCCAGCAGCTCCCCGACAGGGGTTTTTGCAGATACGCAGTATTTT
v_call: TRBV7-2
clone_size: -
d_call: TRBD1
j_call: TRBJ2-3

cdr3_aa: CASSLVASRNIQYF
cdr3_nt: TGTGCCAGCAGCTTGGTGGCTAGTCGAAACATTCAGTACTTC
v_call: TRBV5-8
clone_size: -
d_call: -
j_call: TRBJ2-4

cdr3_aa: CASAFYEQYF
cdr3_nt: TGTGCCAGCGCCTTCTACGAGCAGTACTTC
v_call: TRBV6-1
clone_size: once
d_call: -
j_call: TRBJ2-7

cdr3_aa: CASSPTLKSPLHF
cdr3_nt: TGTGCCAGCAGCCCTACCCTGAAGTCACCCCTCCACTTT
v_call: TRBV5-4
clone_size: -
d_call: -
j_call: TRBJ1-6

cdr3_aa: CASSLAYNTEAFF
cdr3_nt: TGTGCCAGCAGCTTAGCCTACAACACTGAAGCTTTCTTT
v_call: TRBV7-6
clone_size: -
d_call: -
j_call: TRBJ1-1

cdr3_aa: CAWSVGGREGDTQYF
cdr3_nt: TGTGCCTGGAGTGTCGGCGGGAGGGAGGGAGATACGCAGTATTTT
v_call: TRBV30
clone_size: -
d_call: TRBD2
j_call: TRBJ2-3